This T cell receptor beta chain is drawn from a study of T-cell reconstitution after alpha-beta-depleted transplantation in children. Study observations and caveats: It was surviving recipient T cells and thymic progenitors that gave some patients high TCRbeta diversity at day 60. Expanded graft clones numbering several hundred reportedly gave rise to alpha-beta T cells about two months after transplant. A year post-transplant, T-cell counts and diversity derived mostly from newly produced T cells.

The CDR3 runs 15 residues. V was clipped by 4 bases and J by 3 bases; unmatched bases: 6. CDR1 is SGDLS and CDR2 is YYNGEE in the germline V gene. Concerning this clonotype: The antigen is undetermined.

The library targeted TCRbeta and was prepared with unique molecular identifiers. TCRdb ran MiXCR on the PCR reads and lists one entry per CDR3 protein. The table records 550,000 to 600,000 distinct CDR3 sequences, 23% of them present only once. The material was PBMCs, mostly from graft donor cells, obtained 360 days after TCRalphabeta/CD19-depleted stem cell transplant. This clonotype originated in a boy in the first two years of life who had a stem cell transplant for acute myeloid leukemia, so the T cells may come from the graft donor. V gene TRBV9 combines with J gene TRBJ2-7, with 11 bases lining up with TRBD2. As DNA, the CDR3 is TGTGCCAGCAGCCCACAACTAGCGGGGGTCTACGAGCAGTACTTC. This translates into CASSPQLAGVYEQYF.